The 22 T cell receptor beta chains listed next were all sequenced from one sample in a study of T cell responses to AZD1222 COVID-19 vaccine. Here immunoSEQ multiplex PCR was the method, and the copy in TCRdb shows in-frame clones only, minus some. The sample shows over 100,000 clones, roughly 87% of them seen only once. The specimen was peripheral blood, collected on day 0 of AZD1222 vaccination. Every receptor here comes from an adult in good health.

The chain combines TRBV28 with TRBJ1-3; unclear D gene. V was shortened by 5 bases and J by 0 bases, with 14 bases between the two germline ends. This CDR3 has 16 residues. The germline gives CDR1 MDHEN, CDR2 SYDVKM. CDR3 coding DNA: TGTGCCAGCAGTCAAGTTCGGTCGGGCTCTGGAAACACCATATATTTT. Encoded protein: CASSQVRSGSGNTIYF.

There are a few counts of this clone. The rearrangement links TRBV30 to TRBJ1-4; D unclear. V was cut by 4 bases and J by 6 bases, with 15 bases left in between. This CDR3 is 14 amino acids long. Looked up from germline, CDR1 is GTSNPN and CDR2 is SVGIG (reference sequence). In DNA, the CDR3 is TGTGCCTGGACTCTCCCCGGTCAACATGAAAAACTGTTTTTT. Encoded protein: CAWTLPGQHEKLFF.

V is TRBV9 and J is TRBJ1-2, with D possibly matching TRBD1 (6 bases). The CDR3 has 14 residues. Trimming removed 4 bases at V and 8 bases at J, with 18 bases between. The germline V gene encodes CDR1 SGDLS and CDR2 YYNGEE. CDR3 sequence: CASSRRGAGGGYTF. CDR3 sequence (DNA): TGTGCCAGCAGCCGCCGGGGGGCAGGTGGGGGCTACACCTTC.

The CDR3 DNA sequence: TGTGCCAGCAGCCCCCAATCTAGCGATGAGCAGTTCTTC. Translation gives CASSPQSSDEQFF. The V and J genes are TRBV13 and TRBJ2-1, with D possibly TRBD2 on 6 matching bases. Germline loops: CDR1 PRHDT, CDR2 FYEKMQ (reference sequence). The CDR3 sequence is 13 residues long. V was shortened by 5 bases and J by 8 bases, with 13 bases between the two germline ends.

There are a few counts of this clone. The chain combines TRBV7-2 with TRBJ1-2; TRBD1 might be the D (5 bases). Germline CDR1 reads SGHTA; CDR2 reads FQGNSA. V lost 2 bases and J lost 0, with 10 bases in between. The CDR3 loop spans 15 amino acids. CDR3 sequence reads: CASSLFQGSNYGYTF. The CDR3 bases are TGTGCCAGCAGCTTATTTCAGGGTTCTAACTATGGCTACACCTTC.

The V gene is TRBV19, the J gene TRBJ2-7; TRBD1 matches 9 bases. From germline, CDR1 is LNHDA and CDR2 SQIVND (reference sequence). The CDR3 runs 14 residues. Losses at the gene ends were 10 bases for V and 7 bases for J; bases not matched to a gene: 14. The CDR3, as DNA: TGTGCCACAGACCTGGGACAGGGTGGAGGTGAGCAGTACTTC. It codes for CATDLGQGGGEQYF.

This chain uses TRBV29-1 with TRBJ1-2; D is uncertain. Per germline, CDR1 SQVTM and CDR2 ANQGSEA. This CDR3 has 13 residues. V was trimmed by 6 bases and J by 0 bases, leaving 11 bases between them. The CDR3 DNA reads TGCAGCGTCACCGGAGGACCTAACTATGGCTACACCTTC. Protein sequence: CSVTGGPNYGYTF.

This chain joins TRBV18 and TRBJ2-3; TRBD2 matches 8 bases. Germline V CDR1 and CDR2: KGHSH, LQKENI. The length of the CDR3 is 14 residues. Germline trimming cut 6 bases from V and 4 bases from J; bases unmatched to any gene: 6. This chain's CDR3 is CASSRGGTADTQYF. The DNA of the CDR3 is TGTGCCAGCTCCCGGGGGGGAACGGCAGATACGCAGTATTTT.

The V and J genes are TRBV4-1 and TRBJ1-1, with D possibly TRBD1 on 5 matching bases. Germline-derived CDR1 and CDR2 are MGHRA and YSYEKL. CDR3 length equals 15 residues. V was trimmed by 1 base and J by 6 bases, leaving 15 bases between them. For the CDR3, the DNA is TGCGCCAGCAGCCAAGCCATGGGATGGGACGCTGAAGCTTTCTTT. This gives the protein CASSQAMGWDAEAFF.

This clone has more than one count but fewer than ten. This chain joins TRBV2 and TRBJ1-1; D ambiguous. The ends were cut back, 4 bases at V and 9 bases at J, with 12 bases in the middle. CDR3 length: 12 residues. Germline V lookup: CDR1 SNHLY, CDR2 FYNNEI. CDR3 nucleotides: TGTGCCAGCAGTGCCCCGGATGATCAAGCTTTCTTT. This codes for CASSAPDDQAFF.

V usage is TRBV25-1 and J usage is TRBJ2-3; unclear D gene. Trimming removed 0 bases from V and 4 bases from J, with 2 bases in between. This CDR3 is built from 12 residues. Germline V lookup: CDR1 MGHDK, CDR2 SYGVNS. CDR3 coding DNA: TGTGCCAGCAGTGAATATCCAGATACGCAGTATTTT. As protein: CASSEYPDTQYF.

The rearrangement uses TRBV28 and TRBJ1-1, with D maybe TRBD1 (6 bases). The V end lost 2 bases, the J end lost 0 bases, and 16 bases lay between the germline ends. Germline V CDR1 and CDR2: MDHEN, SYDVKM. The CDR3 is 17 amino acids. The CDR3 protein is CASSLGQGFLMNTEAFF. The DNA of the CDR3 is TGTGCCAGCAGTTTAGGGCAGGGGTTCCTCATGAACACTGAAGCTTTCTTT.

There are a few counts of this clone. CDR3 loop: CASSHHQGTVGNQPQHF. CDR3 in DNA: TGCGCCAGCAGCCATCATCAGGGGACAGTCGGGAATCAGCCCCAGCATTTT. The chain joins TRBV4-1 to TRBJ1-5; 7 positions agree with TRBD1. V lost 3 bases and J lost 4; bases outside the gene matches: 12. The CDR3 spans 17 residues. Per the germline V gene, CDR1 is MGHRA and CDR2 is YSYEKL.

V gene TRBV6-5 combines with J gene TRBJ2-2; D gene uncertain. The V end lost 7 bases, the J end lost 6 bases, and 9 bases lay between the germline ends. Germline V gene data show CDR1 as MNHEY and CDR2 as SVGAGI. The CDR3 has 12 amino acids. The CDR3 spells CASIGNAGELFF. Here the CDR3 DNA reads TGTGCCAGCATCGGAAACGCCGGGGAGCTGTTTTTT.

The V call is TRBV6-6, the J call TRBJ1-1; TRBD1 agrees at 7 bases. V lost 6 bases to trimming and J lost 2 bases; unmatched junction nucleotides: 6. Germline-derived CDR1 and CDR2 are MNHNY and SVGAGI (reference sequence). CDR3 length equals 14 residues. The CDR3: CASSWTGENTEAFF. The CDR3 region has the DNA TGTGCCAGCAGCTGGACAGGTGAAAACACTGAAGCTTTCTTT.

The chain carries TRBV7-8 and TRBJ2-5; D not resolved. Looked up from germline, CDR1 is SGHVS and CDR2 is FQNEAQ. The CDR3 is 13 amino acids. Trimming removed 3 bases from V and 5 bases from J, with 10 bases in between. Here the CDR3 reads CASSFRYTETQYF. The CDR3 DNA follows: TGTGCCAGCAGCTTCCGTTACACGGAGACCCAGTACTTC.

V usage is TRBV4-3 and J usage is TRBJ2-3; D perhaps matches TRBD2 (5 bases). This CDR3 is built from 15 residues. CDR1 LGHNA and CDR2 YSLEER come from the germline V gene. V was cut by 3 bases and J by 2 bases, with 12 bases left in between. The CDR3 protein is CASSQAGRVTDTQYF. The CDR3 nucleotides are TGCGCCAGCAGCCAGGCCGGGCGGGTCACAGATACGCAGTATTTT.

The CDR3 region is CASRPASPPGELFF. CDR3 DNA sequence: TGTGCCAGCAGACCGGCTAGCCCCCCCGGGGAGCTGTTTTTT. The J gene is TRBJ2-2, the V gene TRBV11-2; weak D call: TRBD2 (5 bases). The CDR3 loop spans 14 amino acids. CDR1 and CDR2 from the germline V gene are SGHAT and FQNNGV. V gave up 6 bases and J gave up 6 bases, with 14 bases separating them.

The V call is TRBV9, the J call TRBJ1-2; D possibly corresponds to TRBD1 (5 bases). Germline CDR1 and CDR2: SGDLS and YYNGEE. The CDR3 runs 13 residues. The V and J ends lost 2 bases and 3 bases respectively, with 8 bases between them. CDR3 sequence reads: CASSVRDDYGYTF. Written as DNA, the CDR3 is TGTGCCAGCAGCGTCAGGGACGACTATGGCTACACCTTC. The full variable domain, completed using reference TRBV9 and TRBJ1-2, is DSGVTQTPKHLITATGQRVTLRCSPRSGDLSVYWYQQSLDQGLQFLIQYYNGEERAKGNILERFSAQQFPDLHSELNLSSLELGDSALYFCASSVRDDYGYTFGSGTRLTVV.

The V call is TRBV30, the J call TRBJ1-5; TRBD1 might be the D (5 bases). Trimming stripped 1 base from V and 1 base from J, with 5 bases between. The CDR3 contains 13 residues. Germline V CDR1 and CDR2: GTSNPN, SVGIG (reference sequence). Here the CDR3 reads CAWSGGSNQPQHF. CDR3 in DNA: TGTGCCTGGAGTGGGGGGAGCAATCAGCCCCAGCATTTT.

The gene calls are TRBV4-2 and TRBJ2-7, with 13 bases lining up with TRBD2. The CDR3 covers 17 residues. Per germline, CDR1 LGHNA and CDR2 YNFKEQ. The V gene end was trimmed by 5 bases and the J gene end by 0 bases; junction bases not matched to a gene: 7. CDR3 DNA: TGTGCCAGCAGCGGCGGGACTAGCGGGACGTTCTCCTACGAGCAGTACTTC. Translated: CASSGGTSGTFSYEQYF.

The V call is TRBV3-1 (or the pseudogene TRBV3-2), the J call TRBJ1-2, with 8 bases matching TRBD1. J was trimmed by 4 bases and V by 1 base; bases with no gene match: 8. The CDR3 spans 16 residues. Germline CDR1 is LGHDT and CDR2 is YNNKEL (reference sequence). The CDR3 sequence is CASSQGYRGNGYGYTF. In DNA form, the CDR3 reads TGTGCCAGCAGCCAAGGCTACAGGGGGAACGGCTATGGCTACACCTTC.